Included here is one T cell receptor beta chain sequence, with context. This entry belongs to a study of blood T cell repertoires in COVID-19. Study-level background: Material from acute and convalescent COVID-19 was sourced from the United States, Italy and Spain.

This CDR3 region has 14 residues. V lost 4 bases, J lost 5 bases, and 14 bases lay in between. Germline loops: CDR1 MNHNY, CDR2 SVGAGI (reference sequence). Seattle-derived patients entered the study during active infection and were followed longitudinally. In the authors' workflow: Amplification of reference gene primers was used by the study to estimate nucleated cell counts. Some clones are missing from TCRdb's copy, which holds only in-frame ones; the method was immunoSEQ multiplex PCR. The V and J calls and the clone size are those of that table, but D and trimming were determined from the DNA. Of 250,000 to 400,000 clones listed, around 88% were seen once; the top ten hold roughly 1.7%.

The chain joins TRBV6-6 to TRBJ2-5; perhaps TRBD2 as D (6 bases). This TCR came from a woman in her twenties or thirties with COVID-19, enrolled during active disease. Sequenced sample: peripheral blood. The CDR3 sequence: CASSSSGGRETQYF. The CDR3 DNA reads TGTGCCAGCAGTTCCTCCGGGGGTCGGGAGACCCAGTACTTC.